This T cell receptor (beta chain) was sequenced in a study of OX40 agonist ivuxolimab in advanced cancers. TCRdb's table, derived via immunoSEQ multiplex PCR, lists solely in-frame clones and lacks some. The table shows about 52,000 clones, with under 95% occurring only once. The length of the CDR3 is 15 residues. Germline V gene sequence: CDR1 SGDLS, CDR2 YYNGEE. V lost 0 bases, J lost 1 base, and 10 bases lay in between. The sample in question was CD4+ or CD8+ T cells sorted from blood, obtained in a trial of the OX40 agonist ivuxolimab. The clonotype was recovered from an adult with an advanced solid tumor such as melanoma, head and neck, liver or kidney cancer. The V and J genes are TRBV9 and TRBJ2-5; tentative D call: TRBD1 (5 bases). The CDR3 sequence: CASSVGGRAQETQYF. The CDR3 DNA is TGTGCCAGCAGCGTAGGGGGCAGGGCCCAAGAGACCCAGTACTTC.